The clone carrying this T cell receptor (beta chain) was observed a handful of times. Its target is not known. Constant-segment primers served in 5'RACE that generated TCR alpha and TCR beta cDNA libraries bearing sample barcodes and UMIs. TCRdb re-called the 5' RACE reads through MiXCR, storing one row per CDR3 protein. The sample includes 350,000 to 400,000 distinct CDR3 sequences, around 14% of them seen just once. These data belong to a study of T-cell memory formation after mild COVID-19. Study as a whole: Across donors, TCR clusters were largely donor specific.

Study-wide results and caveats: Shrinking CD4+ clones were chiefly CM and EM; CD8+ ones were chiefly EMRA. Memory cells collected pre-infection included some clones that later responded, suggesting cross-reactive memory joined.

Germline V gene data show CDR1 as SGDLS and CDR2 as YYNGEE. Trimming shortened V by 0 bases and J by 4 bases, and 8 bases separated the two germline ends. There are 14 residues in the CDR3. The sequenced material came from PBMCs or a T cell subset sorted from them (not recorded which). This chain joins TRBV9 and TRBJ1-3; D possibly corresponds to TRBD1 (5 bases). The receptor comes from a man aged 18 to 35 who had mild COVID-19 (a few samples of this study predate the infection). Cell type and time point are not known. CDR3 nucleotides: TGTGCCAGCAGCGTAGCAGGGAGCGGAAACACCATATATTTT. Translating it yields CASSVAGSGNTIYF. The variable domain in full, with the rest retrieved from reference TRBV9 and TRBJ1-3, is DSGVTQTPKHLITATGQRVTLRCSPRSGDLSVYWYQQSLDQGLQFLIQYYNGEERAKGNILERFSAQQFPDLHSELNLSSLELGDSALYFCASSVAGSGNTIYFGEGSWLTVV.